This TCR beta chain was captured by sequencing in a study of blood T cell repertoires in COVID-19. Across the study: Samples of COVID-19 (acute and convalescent) were obtained from the United States, Italy and Spain. PBMCs, B-cell-depleted T cells, or T cells were the source of the cDNA or gDNA that made up the material.

As originally analysed: Amplification of reference gene primers provided the estimated nucleated cell counts. Produced via immunoSEQ multiplex PCR; TCRdb's table is partial and in-frame only. That table supplies the V and J calls and clone size; D and trimming were determined from the DNA. The sample lists about 250,000 clones; roughly nine tenths were seen once. The CDR3 runs to 13 residues. Per the germline V gene, CDR1 is SEHNR and CDR2 is FQNEAQ (reference sequence). The V and J ends lost 2 bases and 2 bases respectively, with 6 bases between them. About this clone itself: This sample also contains other DNA sequences that code for the same CDR3.

The gene calls are TRBV7-9 and TRBJ1-2; D gene uncertain. Sequencing used peripheral blood. This TCR came from a woman aged 55-69 years who had recovered from COVID-19. CDR3 in DNA: TGTGCCAGCAGCTTATCGGTGAACTATGGCTACACCTTC. Translation gives CASSLSVNYGYTF. The full variable domain, rest sourced from reference TRBV7-9 and TRBJ1-2, is DTGVSQNPRHKITKRGQNVTFRCDPISEHNRLYWYRQTLGQGPEFLTYFQNEAQLEKSRLLSDRFSAERPKGSFSTLEIQRTEQGDSAMYLCASSLSVNYGYTFGSGTRLTVV.